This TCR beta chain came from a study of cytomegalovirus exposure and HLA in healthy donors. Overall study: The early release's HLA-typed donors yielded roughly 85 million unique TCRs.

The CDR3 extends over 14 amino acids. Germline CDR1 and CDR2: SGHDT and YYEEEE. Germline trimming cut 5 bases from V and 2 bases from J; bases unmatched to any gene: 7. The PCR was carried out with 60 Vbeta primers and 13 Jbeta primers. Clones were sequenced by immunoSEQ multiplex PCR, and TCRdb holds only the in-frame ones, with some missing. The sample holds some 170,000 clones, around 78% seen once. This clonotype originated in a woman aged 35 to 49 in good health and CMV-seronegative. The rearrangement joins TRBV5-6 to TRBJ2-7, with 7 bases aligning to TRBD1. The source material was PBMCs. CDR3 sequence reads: CASRPRDRTYEQYF. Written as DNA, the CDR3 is TGTGCCAGCAGGCCCCGGGACAGAACCTACGAGCAGTACTTC. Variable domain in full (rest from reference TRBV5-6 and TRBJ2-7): DAGVTQSPTHLIKTRGQQVTLRCSPKSGHDTVSWYQQALGQGPQFIFQYYEEEERQRGNFPDRFSGHQFPNYSSELNVNALLLGDSALYLCASRPRDRTYEQYFGPGTRLTVT.